Reported below is one T cell receptor (beta chain). It has no known antigen specificity. Base qualities were left out, and no much larger clone turns up one base away. The data stem from a study of shared clonotypes between healthy human individuals (TCRdb year 2020). In terms of the full investigation: The cohort comprised a couple of women and a few men aged 18 to 49 years. For each donor, three plates each were used for CD4 naive and CD4 memory, two plates were used for CD8 naive, and one plate was used for CD8 memory. To estimate repertoire size and how much clonotype sharing occurs between individuals, the study deeply sequenced the blood TCR repertoires of several healthy adults. To increase sequencing depth and limit assay-specific biases, TCR repertoire library preparation and sequencing were carried out by different laboratories using diverse techniques. Leukapheresis yielded between about 0.94 and 9 billion PBMCs per donor. The paper as a whole reports these results and caveats: Only blood was sampled, and tissue TCR repertoires likely differ from those in blood. Even with the large sequencing depth, rarefaction of the sorted-subset datasets indicated that sequencing was incomplete. Naive subsets generally had larger estimated clonotype richness than memory subsets. Clonotypes shared by all four sorted-subset donors showed higher generation probabilities than non-shared clonotypes. Based on pairwise subsampling, the degree of clonotype sharing among donors was expected to be affected by sequencing depth. Sharing across a few donors was observed for around 5% of naive CD4, over 3% of naive CD8, 2.3% of memory CD4, and approximately 0.41% of memory CD8 clonotypes. The small number of donors limited the genetic and exposure-history diversity represented.

The CDR3 holds 17 amino acids from the cysteine to the phenylalanine. The only DNA kept is the CDR3, 51 bases in frame from the first base. CDR1 and CDR2, looked up from the germline V gene, are KGHSH and LQKENI. The junction shows trimming of 2 bases on V and 2 bases on J, and the gene matches do not reach 12 bases of it. Donors were healthy HIV-negative adults with no recently reported acute infections or vaccinations. Every donor was a Caucasian adult residing in Nashville, Tennessee, USA. CD4+ T cells were enriched through magnetic negative selection, after which naive cells were positively selected on CD45RA and the remaining negative fraction served as the memory subset. After blood collection by leukapheresis, PBMCs were isolated using Ficoll-Histopaque density gradient centrifugation and then cryopreserved in the vapor phase of liquid nitrogen. Analytical flow cytometry was used to check the purity and quantity of every magnetically sorted T cell population. Each sorted fraction had its genomic DNA isolated and then quantified by UV absorbance on a Nanodrop 2000c.

Using the deep immunoSEQ assay, multiplex PCR amplified TCR CDR3 regions from genomic DNA. Genomic DNA extracted from each cell subset was distributed evenly over all wells of several immunoSEQ 96-well plates, and each plate served as one replicate. Each replicate PCR for sorted subsets received 200 ng genomic DNA, equal to tens of thousands of T cell genomes. Purified libraries were measured with a Qubit 3.0 fluorometer, size-checked on a Bioanalyzer 2100, and measured again with the KAPA Library Quantification kit. Every immunoSEQ 96-well plate was sequenced on a separate single-read 150-cycle Illumina NextSeq 550 flow cell. In the source study's methods: The immunoSEQ output contained only junctional sequences without quality scores, so filtering could not match that applied to full-length reads. Sequences were annotated with PyIR, a Python wrapper for IgBLAST v1.9, using IMGT germline references to assign V/J genes and CDR3. Reads were filtered out if the reads had weak V/J assignments (E-value above 1e-6), no CDR3, stop codons, out-of-frame junctions, or ambiguous translated residues. V3J clonotypes were defined as sequences sharing the same inferred V gene, J gene, and CDR3 amino acid sequence. To compute the percentage overlap between repertoires, the number of shared unique clonotypes was divided by the size of the smaller repertoire. Three approaches were used to assess repertoire richness: RTK rarefaction, the Chao1 estimator, and Recon v2.1 estimates of unobserved clonotypes. For all TCRbeta clonotypes obtained by the gDNA method from several donors, generation probabilities were computed with OLGA. This is the immuneACCESS table as TCRdb keeps it, with only in-frame sequences that have V and J called. A part of the clones is gone; compared with another copy, unresolved V genes explain less than half, and the rest is unexplained. That table gives V, J and clone size, and the DNA gave D and trimming. The sample contains roughly 1.4 million clones, 98% to 99% of them found a single time. About 0.4% of the sample is in the top ten clones.

Sequenced material: naive CD4+ T cells sorted from blood. The cell subset or site label, read with the paper, signifies: CD45RA+ positively selected. The V and J segments used are TRBV18 and TRBJ2-7; 7 bases in the junction line up with TRBD1. The receptor was derived from a man younger than 40 in good health. For the CDR3, the sequence is CASSPRMNQQGTYEQYF. The sequenced DNA is TGTGCCAGCTCACCAAGAATGAATCAACAGGGGACCTACGAGCAGTACTTC.